Shown below are 25 T cell receptor beta chains from a single sample sequenced in a study of OX40 agonist ivuxolimab in advanced cancers. Generated by immunoSEQ multiplex PCR, the TCRdb table keeps only in-frame clones and is missing some. The sample yields under 15,000 clones, about 81% seen once. The sequencing used CD4+ or CD8+ T cells sorted from blood, collected in a trial of the OX40 agonist ivuxolimab. The origin of the receptors is an adult with an advanced solid tumor such as melanoma, head and neck, liver or kidney cancer.

The chain recombines TRBV28 with TRBJ2-7; 8 positions match TRBD2. The CDR3 extends over 15 amino acids. Looked up from germline, CDR1 is MDHEN and CDR2 is SYDVKM. V dropped 3 bases and J dropped 4; count of bases not matched to a gene: 8. CDR3 nucleotide sequence: TGTGCCAGCAGTTTGCGGCGGGAGGAAGGGTACGAGCAGTACTTC. Amino acids: CASSLRREEGYEQYF.

The V gene is TRBV28, the J gene TRBJ1-2; D ambiguous. The CDR3 has 14 residues. Germline lookup yields CDR1 MDHEN and CDR2 SYDVKM. Trimming stripped 5 bases from V and 3 bases from J, with 13 bases between. Here the CDR3 reads CASSALNGDYGYTF. DNA for the CDR3: TGTGCCAGCAGTGCCTTAAACGGGGACTATGGCTACACCTTC.

The chain employs TRBV6-5 and TRBJ2-2; 10 bases align to TRBD1. V lost 4 bases to trimming and J lost 6 bases; unmatched junction nucleotides: 5. The CDR3 runs to 15 residues. Germline lookup yields CDR1 MNHEY and CDR2 SVGAGI. CDR3 loop: CASSFGTGAPGELFF. Written as DNA, the CDR3 is TGTGCCAGCAGTTTCGGGACAGGGGCACCCGGGGAGCTGTTTTTT.

The chain recombines TRBV6-6 with TRBJ2-7; no firm D call. The CDR3 extends over 10 amino acids. Germline lookup yields CDR1 MNHNY and CDR2 SVGAGI (reference sequence). Between the trimmed V and J ends, which lost 6 bases and 5 bases, there was a span of 5 bases. The CDR3 spells CASSDDEQYF. The CDR3 DNA is TGTGCCAGCAGCGACGACGAGCAGTACTTC.

The rearrangement joins TRBV21-1 to TRBJ1-4; the listed D gene, TRBD1, was not tested against the DNA. TRBV21-1 has pseudogene status. The length of the CDR3 is 12 residues. CDR3 sequence: CASGTANEKLFF. The CDR3, as DNA: TGTGCCAGCGGGACAGCAAATGAAAAACTGTTTTTT.

The rearrangement uses TRBV7-2 and TRBJ2-2, with D maybe TRBD2 (5 bases). Per the germline V gene, CDR1 is SGHTA and CDR2 is FQGNSA. V lost 4 bases, J lost 7 bases, and 7 bases lay in between. The CDR3 has 12 residues. DNA of the CDR3: TGTGCCAGCAGCTCCCGGGGCGGGGAGCTGTTTTTT. Translated: CASSSRGGELFF.

This chain joins TRBV7-8 and TRBJ2-4; 8 bases fit TRBD2. Per the germline V gene, CDR1 is SGHVS and CDR2 is FQNEAQ. This CDR3 is built from 15 residues. Losses at the gene ends were 3 bases for V and 4 bases for J; bases not matched to a gene: 5. The CDR3 region is CASSLIAGTKNIQYF. For the CDR3, the DNA is TGTGCCAGCAGCTTGATAGCGGGGACAAAAAACATTCAGTACTTC.

For the CDR3, the DNA is TGTGCCAGCAGCCCCCGCCGACAGGTGGGTAAGGGCTACACCTTC. This translates into CASSPRRQVGKGYTF. This sequence joins TRBV9 and TRBJ1-2; tentatively, D is TRBD1 (6 bases). V was pared by 4 bases and J by 8 bases, with 21 bases between. Per the germline V gene, CDR1 is SGDLS and CDR2 is YYNGEE. This CDR3 is built from 15 residues.

The V call is TRBV9, the J call TRBJ2-1, with D hard to call. V was shortened by 3 bases and J by 6 bases, with 7 bases between the two germline ends. Looked up from germline, CDR1 is SGDLS and CDR2 is YYNGEE. The CDR3 has 12 amino acids. The CDR3 reads CASSDLSNEQFF. CDR3 nucleotides: TGTGCCAGCAGCGATTTGTCCAATGAGCAGTTCTTC.

The chain employs TRBV27 and TRBJ2-5, with TRBD2 matching 13 bases. Per germline, CDR1 MNHEY and CDR2 SMNVEV (reference sequence). Trimming at V came to 2 bases and at J to 3 bases, leaving 3 bases not matched to a gene. The CDR3 covers 16 residues. The CDR3 region is CASSLGTSGREETQYF. CDR3 DNA sequence: TGTGCCAGCAGTTTAGGCACTAGCGGGAGGGAAGAGACCCAGTACTTC.

This rearrangement joins TRBV5-6 to TRBJ2-1; no reliable D call. Germline CDR1 reads SGHDT; CDR2 reads YYEEEE. Trimming took 2 bases from V and 0 from J, leaving 9 bases between them. CDR3 size: 15 residues. DNA for the CDR3: TGTGCCAGCAGCTTTGGCGAGAGCTCCTACAATGAGCAGTTCTTC. The encoded protein is CASSFGESSYNEQFF. The variable domain in full, with the rest retrieved from reference TRBV5-6 and TRBJ2-1, is DAGVTQSPTHLIKTRGQQVTLRCSPKSGHDTVSWYQQALGQGPQFIFQYYEEEERQRGNFPDRFSGHQFPNYSSELNVNALLLGDSALYLCASSFGESSYNEQFFGPGTRLTVL.

The chain combines TRBV4-3 with TRBJ2-7; TRBD2 is a possible D gene (5 bases). The CDR3 runs to 15 residues. Germline V gene sequence: CDR1 LGHNA, CDR2 YSLEER. The ends were cut back, 3 bases at V and 4 bases at J, with 16 bases in the middle. CDR3 sequence: CASSHLLDPLYEQYF. The CDR3 DNA is TGCGCCAGCAGCCACCTACTAGATCCCCTATACGAGCAGTACTTC.

The V gene is TRBV7-8, the J gene TRBJ2-3, with 12 bases fitting TRBD2. The CDR3 runs to 16 residues. Germline CDR1 reads SGHVS; CDR2 reads FQNEAQ. Germline trimming cut 6 bases from V and 1 base from J; bases unmatched to any gene: 5. CDR3 in amino acids: CASRRLAGEGTDTQYF. CDR3 nucleotide sequence: TGTGCCAGCAGACGACTAGCGGGAGAGGGCACAGATACGCAGTATTTT.

This clone was counted once. The chain employs TRBV18 and TRBJ2-1; 8 bases match TRBD2. The CDR3 is made up of 15 amino acids. In germline, CDR1 is KGHSH, CDR2 LQKENI. V lost 3 bases and J lost 7; bases outside the gene matches: 8. The DNA for the CDR3 is TGTGCCAGCTCACCCCCGGGAGGGCCCCGGAATGAGCAGTTCTTC. Translating gives CASSPPGGPRNEQFF.

The genes are TRBV11-2 and TRBJ2-5; maybe TRBD1 (5 bases). This CDR3 comprises 15 residues. Trimming removed 1 base at V and 1 base at J, with 10 bases between. Germline V gene data show CDR1 as SGHAT and CDR2 as FQNNGV. CDR3 amino acids: CASSLAPDSQETQYF. DNA for the CDR3: TGTGCCAGCAGCTTAGCCCCTGACAGCCAAGAGACCCAGTACTTC.

CDR3 sequence: CSVEGQSYEQYF. CDR3 DNA sequence: TGCAGCGTCGAGGGACAGAGCTACGAGCAGTACTTC. The chain joins TRBV29-1 to TRBJ2-7; TRBD1 matches at 7 bases. Germline lookup yields CDR1 SQVTM and CDR2 ANQGSEA. The CDR3 spans 12 residues. J lost 3 bases, V lost 6 bases, and 5 bases had no gene match.

The chain carries TRBV10-3 and TRBJ1-5; 7 positions match TRBD1. Looked up from germline, CDR1 is ENHRY and CDR2 is SYGVKD. Trimming cost V 2 bases and J 2 bases; bases outside gene matches: 0. The CDR3 is 14 residues long. CDR3 DNA sequence: TGTGCCATCAGTGAGGACAGGGGCAATCAGCCCCAGCATTTT. This encodes CAISEDRGNQPQHF.

In its sample, this clone ranks as large. This chain uses TRBV4-1 with TRBJ2-5, with 7 bases identical to TRBD2. Germline V gene lookup returns CDR1 MGHRA and CDR2 YSYEKL. Trimming took 0 bases from V and 4 from J; bases not matched to a gene: 14. This CDR3 comprises 18 residues. The CDR3 bases are TGCGCCAGCAGCCAAGAGGCCCCAACGGGAGGAGGCCTAGAGACCCAGTACTTC. Translation gives CASSQEAPTGGGLETQYF.

The rearrangement joins TRBV30 to TRBJ2-5; TRBD2 is a possible D gene (6 bases). The CDR3 has 16 residues. CDR1 and CDR2 from the germline V gene are GTSNPN and SVGIG (reference sequence). Deletions cut 0 bases from V and 4 bases from J, with 18 bases between. In DNA, the CDR3 is TGTGCCTGGAGTGTAGGTCTGGCTGCGGAGGGAGAGACCCAGTACTTC. Translating it yields CAWSVGLAAEGETQYF. Combining the CDR3 with reference TRBV30 and TRBJ2-5 gives the whole variable domain SQTIHQWPATLVQPVGSPLSLECTVEGTSNPNLYWYRQAAGRGLQLLFYSVGIGQISSEVPQNLSASRPQDRQFILSSKKLLLSDSGFYLCAWSVGLAAEGETQYFGPGTRLLVL.

The rearrangement joins TRBV27 to TRBJ2-1, with 8 bases identical to TRBD2. There are 13 residues in the CDR3. Trimming removed 9 bases from V and 4 bases from J; junction bases left unmatched: 5. CDR1 MNHEY and CDR2 SMNVEV come from the germline V gene (reference sequence). The CDR3 DNA is TGTGCCAGTAGCGGGATAAGTTACAATGAGCAGTTCTTC. It codes for CASSGISYNEQFF.

The rearrangement uses TRBV14 and TRBJ2-5; D is perhaps TRBD2 (7 bases). The ends were cut back, 1 base at V and 4 bases at J, with 10 bases in the middle. Germline V lookup: CDR1 SGHDN, CDR2 FVKESK. CDR3 length equals 14 residues. CDR3 nucleotides: TGTGCCAGCAGCCAAGTCGGGGGGCCAGAGACCCAGTACTTC. Its translation: CASSQVGGPETQYF.

The J gene is TRBJ2-7, the V gene TRBV5-6, with 8 bases matching TRBD1. The ends lost 4 bases at V and 1 base at J; junction bases unmatched: 19. The CDR3 spans 19 residues. From germline, CDR1 is SGHDT and CDR2 YYEEEE. CDR3 region: CASSPLGGLDREGSYEQYF. CDR3 coding DNA: TGTGCCAGCAGCCCCCTCGGTGGCTTGGACAGGGAAGGTTCCTACGAGCAGTACTTC.

This rearrangement joins TRBV9 to TRBJ2-7; 7 bases agree with TRBD2. Trimming removed 2 bases from V and 2 bases from J; junction bases left unmatched: 4. CDR3 length equals 14 residues. CDR1 is SGDLS, CDR2 YYNGEE, per germline. CDR3 bases: TGTGCCAGCAGCGTGGCGGCGGGGGCCTACGAGCAGTACTTC. This sequence encodes CASSVAAGAYEQYF.

J is TRBJ1-2 and V is TRBV9; TRBD1 is a possible D gene (6 bases). Germline CDR1 reads SGDLS; CDR2 reads YYNGEE. V lost 0 bases and J 6 bases, leaving 9 bases between the germline ends. The CDR3 length is 13 residues. As DNA, the CDR3 is TGTGCCAGCAGCGTAGGGGGGGGCGATGGCTACACCTTC. It yields the protein CASSVGGGDGYTF.

Comment on this clone: Other DNA sequences from this sample encode an identical CDR3 as well. The rearrangement uses TRBV18 and TRBJ2-3; D unresolved. V lost 2 bases, J lost 4 bases, and 4 bases lay in between. Per the germline V gene, CDR1 is KGHSH and CDR2 is LQKENI. The CDR3 covers 12 residues. The CDR3 bases are TGTGCCAGCTCACCAACGCCAGATACGCAGTATTTT. It yields the protein CASSPTPDTQYF.